The entry below gives a single TCR beta chain sequence along with its context. These data originate in a study of control samples from healthy donors and cancer patients. TCRdb's table, derived via immunoSEQ multiplex PCR, lists solely in-frame clones and lacks some. The sample consists of approximately 130,000 clones, 80% to 90% of them appearing once. The CDR3 is 15 amino acids. The V gene's germline CDR1 is SGHTA and CDR2 FQGNSA. Trimming left V 4 bases short and J 7 bases short, with 17 bases between. This sequence originates from a man aged 45 to 65 in good health. J is TRBJ1-5 and V is TRBV7-2; D uncertain. Specimen: blood. The CDR3, as DNA: TGTGCCAGCAGCTCTAGACACGGAATGGGACAGCCCCAGCATTTT. This sequence encodes CASSSRHGMGQPQHF.